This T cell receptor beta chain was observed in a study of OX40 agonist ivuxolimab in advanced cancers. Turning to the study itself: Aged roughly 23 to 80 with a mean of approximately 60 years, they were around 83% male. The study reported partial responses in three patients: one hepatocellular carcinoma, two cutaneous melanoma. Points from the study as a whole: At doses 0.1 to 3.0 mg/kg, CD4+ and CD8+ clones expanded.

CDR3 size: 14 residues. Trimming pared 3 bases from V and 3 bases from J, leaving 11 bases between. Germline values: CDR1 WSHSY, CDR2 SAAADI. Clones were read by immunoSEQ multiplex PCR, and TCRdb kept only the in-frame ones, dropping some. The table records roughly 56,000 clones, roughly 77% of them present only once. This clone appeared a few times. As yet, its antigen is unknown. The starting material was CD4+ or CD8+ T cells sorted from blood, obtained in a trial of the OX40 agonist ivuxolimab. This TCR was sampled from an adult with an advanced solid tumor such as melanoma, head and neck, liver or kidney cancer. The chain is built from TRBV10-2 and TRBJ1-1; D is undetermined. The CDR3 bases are TGCGCCAGCAGTGACCCCTGGGTCGACACTGAAGCTTTCTTT. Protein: CASSDPWVDTEAFF.